This T cell receptor beta chain was captured in a study of blood T cell repertoires in COVID-19. TCRdb's copy holds only in-frame clones and misses some; the assay was immunoSEQ multiplex PCR. The data show under 150,000 clones, around four fifths seen once. The germline V gene encodes CDR1 MGHRA and CDR2 YSYEKL. Trimming at V came to 4 bases and at J to 1 base, leaving 1 base not matched to a gene. CDR3 size: 14 residues. The TCR was taken from a man aged 25 to 40 who had recovered from COVID-19. The source material was PBMCs or T cells enriched from blood (not recorded which). The chain couples TRBV4-1 to TRBJ2-3; TRBD1 agrees at 8 bases. CDR3 DNA sequence: TGCGCCAGCAGCCGGGGACAGGGCACAGATACGCAGTATTTT. Translated: CASSRGQGTDTQYF.